The T cell receptor (beta chain) under discussion was sequenced for a study of molecular identifiers for immune sequencing clone quantification. The V end was cut by 1 base, the J end by 1 base, with 13 bases between. The germline gives CDR1 LGHNA, CDR2 YSLEER. CDR3 length: 16 residues. TCRdb re-analysed the PCR reads in MiXCR, keeping a single row per CDR3 protein. Seen here are some 70,000 distinct CDR3 sequences, roughly 20% observed once, and the top ten hold nearly 1.5%. This clonotype was recorded many times. The antigen remains unidentified. General study points: Under 1% of molecules in naive cells, but over 97% of effector molecules, belonged to clones above 20 RNA copies. With a barcode shared among identical TCR molecules, highly expanded clone sizes could be underestimated. Detectable among approximately 930,000 naive cells, according to reports, was Jurkat TCR RNA spiked in from one cell.

The genes are TRBV4-3 and TRBJ2-5; D is ambiguous. The sequence came from a human donor in good health. Some libraries in this study had Jurkat cell RNA spiked in. The sequenced sample consisted of naive CD8+ T cells from blood, with Jurkat cell RNA spiked in. Regarding subset: FACS-sorted CD8+CD4-CCR7+CD45RA+ naive T cells. CDR3 bases: TGCGCCAGCAGCCAAGGCGGATACCCCTCCCAAGAGACCCAGTACTTC. As protein: CASSQGGYPSQETQYF.